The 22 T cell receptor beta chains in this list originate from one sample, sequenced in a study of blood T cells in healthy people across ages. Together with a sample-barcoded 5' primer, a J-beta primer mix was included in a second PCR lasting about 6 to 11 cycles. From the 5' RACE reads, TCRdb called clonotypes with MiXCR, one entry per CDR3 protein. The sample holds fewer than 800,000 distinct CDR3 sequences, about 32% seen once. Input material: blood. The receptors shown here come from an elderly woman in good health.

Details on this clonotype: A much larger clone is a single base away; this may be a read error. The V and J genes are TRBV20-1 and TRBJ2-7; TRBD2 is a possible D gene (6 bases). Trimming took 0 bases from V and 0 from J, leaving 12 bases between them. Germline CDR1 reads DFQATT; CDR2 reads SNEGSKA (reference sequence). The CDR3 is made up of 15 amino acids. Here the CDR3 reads CSARDQGLRSYEQYF. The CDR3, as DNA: TGCAGTGCTAGAGATCAGGGACTGCGCTCCTACGAGCAGTACTTC.

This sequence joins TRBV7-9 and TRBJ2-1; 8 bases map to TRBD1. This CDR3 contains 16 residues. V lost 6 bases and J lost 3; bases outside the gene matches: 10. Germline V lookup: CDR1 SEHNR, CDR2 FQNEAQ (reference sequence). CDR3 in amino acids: CASRPPRTGSYNEQFF. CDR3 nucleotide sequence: TGTGCCAGCAGACCTCCCCGGACAGGGAGCTACAATGAGCAGTTCTTC.

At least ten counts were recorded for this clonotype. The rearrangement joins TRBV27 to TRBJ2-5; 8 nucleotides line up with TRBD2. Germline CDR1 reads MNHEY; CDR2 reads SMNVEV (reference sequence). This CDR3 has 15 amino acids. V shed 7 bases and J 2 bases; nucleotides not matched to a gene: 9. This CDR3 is CASNHGGGGQETQYF. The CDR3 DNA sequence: TGTGCCAGCAACCACGGGGGCGGGGGGCAAGAGACCCAGTACTTC.

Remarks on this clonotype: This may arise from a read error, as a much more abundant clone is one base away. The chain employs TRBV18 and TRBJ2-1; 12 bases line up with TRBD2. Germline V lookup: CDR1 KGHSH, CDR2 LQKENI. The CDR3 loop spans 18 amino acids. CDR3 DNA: TGTACCAGCTCACCGCTAGCGGGGGGGCAGGATCTCTACAATGAGCAGTTCTTC. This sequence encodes CTSSPLAGGQDLYNEQFF.

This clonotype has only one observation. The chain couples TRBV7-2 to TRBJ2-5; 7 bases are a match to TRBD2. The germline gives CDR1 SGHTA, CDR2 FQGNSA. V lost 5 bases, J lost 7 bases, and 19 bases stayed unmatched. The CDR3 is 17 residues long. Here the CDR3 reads CASSVLSFRDYQPTQYF. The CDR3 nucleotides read TGTGCCAGCAGCGTCCTCTCTTTCCGGGACTACCAGCCGACCCAGTACTTC.

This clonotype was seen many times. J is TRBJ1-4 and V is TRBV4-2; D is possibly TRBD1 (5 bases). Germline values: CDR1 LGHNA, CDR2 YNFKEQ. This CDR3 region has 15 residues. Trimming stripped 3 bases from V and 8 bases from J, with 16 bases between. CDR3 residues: CASSHDPRGGEKLFF. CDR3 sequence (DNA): TGTGCCAGCAGCCATGACCCGCGTGGGGGGGAAAAACTGTTTTTT.

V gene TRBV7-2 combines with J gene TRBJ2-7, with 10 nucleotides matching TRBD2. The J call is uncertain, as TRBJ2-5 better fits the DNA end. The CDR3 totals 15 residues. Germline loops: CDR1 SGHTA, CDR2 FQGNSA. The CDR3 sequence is CASSHTSGVQETQYF. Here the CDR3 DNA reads TGTGCCAGCAGCCATACTAGCGGGGTACAAGAGACCCAGTACTTC.

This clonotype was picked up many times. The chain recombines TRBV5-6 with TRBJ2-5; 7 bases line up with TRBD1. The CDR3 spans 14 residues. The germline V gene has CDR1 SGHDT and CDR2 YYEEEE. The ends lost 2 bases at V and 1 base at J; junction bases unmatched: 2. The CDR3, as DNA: TGTGCCAGCAGCTTTTGGGACAGCCAAGAGACCCAGTACTTC. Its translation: CASSFWDSQETQYF. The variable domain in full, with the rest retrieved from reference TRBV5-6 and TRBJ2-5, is DAGVTQSPTHLIKTRGQQVTLRCSPKSGHDTVSWYQQALGQGPQFIFQYYEEEERQRGNFPDRFSGHQFPNYSSELNVNALLLGDSALYLCASSFWDSQETQYFGPGTRLLVL.

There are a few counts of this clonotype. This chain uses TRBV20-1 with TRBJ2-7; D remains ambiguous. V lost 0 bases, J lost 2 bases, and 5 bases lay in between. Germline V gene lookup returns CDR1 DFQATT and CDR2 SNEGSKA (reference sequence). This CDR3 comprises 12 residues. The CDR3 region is CSARDRPYEQYF. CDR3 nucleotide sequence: TGCAGTGCTAGAGATCGCCCCTACGAGCAGTACTTC.

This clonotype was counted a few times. The CDR3 sequence: CASSWRQGPDEKLFF. The CDR3 DNA follows: TGTGCCAGCAGCTGGCGACAGGGCCCGGATGAAAAACTGTTTTTT. The chain links TRBV7-2 to TRBJ1-4; TRBD1 aligns across 7 bases. Trimming cost V 4 bases and J 6 bases; bases outside gene matches: 8. CDR1 is SGHTA, CDR2 FQGNSA, per germline. The CDR3 totals 15 residues.

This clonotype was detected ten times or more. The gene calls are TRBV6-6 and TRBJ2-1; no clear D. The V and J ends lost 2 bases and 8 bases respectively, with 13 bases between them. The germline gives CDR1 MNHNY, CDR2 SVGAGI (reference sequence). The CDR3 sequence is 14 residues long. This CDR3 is CASSYDTYLDEQFF. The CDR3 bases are TGTGCCAGCAGTTACGACACCTACTTGGATGAGCAGTTCTTC.

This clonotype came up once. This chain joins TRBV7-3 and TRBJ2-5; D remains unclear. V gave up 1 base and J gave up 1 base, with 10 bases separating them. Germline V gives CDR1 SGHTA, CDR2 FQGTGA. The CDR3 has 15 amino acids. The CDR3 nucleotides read TGTGCCAGCAGCTTAATTGTGGCTTCCCAAGAGACCCAGTACTTC. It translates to CASSLIVASQETQYF.

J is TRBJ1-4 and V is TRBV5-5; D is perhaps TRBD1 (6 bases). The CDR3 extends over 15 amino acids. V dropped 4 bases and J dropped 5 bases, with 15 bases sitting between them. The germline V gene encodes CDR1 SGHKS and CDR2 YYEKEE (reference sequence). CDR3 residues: CASSPAGTQNEKLFF. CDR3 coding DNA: TGTGCCAGCAGCCCCGCCGGGACACAGAATGAAAAACTGTTTTTT.

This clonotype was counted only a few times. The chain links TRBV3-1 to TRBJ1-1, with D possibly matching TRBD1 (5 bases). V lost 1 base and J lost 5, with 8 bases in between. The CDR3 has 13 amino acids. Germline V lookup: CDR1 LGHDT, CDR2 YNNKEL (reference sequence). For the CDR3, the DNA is TGTGCCAGCAGCCAAGTTCCAGGGACTGAAGCTTTCTTT. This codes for CASSQVPGTEAFF.

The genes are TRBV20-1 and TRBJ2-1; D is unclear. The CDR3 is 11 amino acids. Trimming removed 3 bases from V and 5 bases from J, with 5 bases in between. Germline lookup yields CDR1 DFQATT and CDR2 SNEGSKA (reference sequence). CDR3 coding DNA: TGCAGTGCTAGGCCCCACAATGAGCAGTTCTTC. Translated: CSARPHNEQFF.

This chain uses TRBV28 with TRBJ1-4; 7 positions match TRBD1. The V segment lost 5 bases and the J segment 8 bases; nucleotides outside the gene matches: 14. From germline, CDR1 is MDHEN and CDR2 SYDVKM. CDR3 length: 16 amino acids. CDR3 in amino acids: CASSPHQPGQNEKLFF. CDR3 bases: TGTGCCAGCAGTCCCCATCAACCGGGACAGAACGAAAAACTGTTTTTT. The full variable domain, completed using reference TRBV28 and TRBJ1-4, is DVKVTQSSRYLVKRTGEKVFLECVQDMDHENMFWYRQDPGLGLRLIYFSYDVKMKEKGDIPEGYSVSREKKERFSLILESASTNQTSMYLCASSPHQPGQNEKLFFGSGTQLSVL.

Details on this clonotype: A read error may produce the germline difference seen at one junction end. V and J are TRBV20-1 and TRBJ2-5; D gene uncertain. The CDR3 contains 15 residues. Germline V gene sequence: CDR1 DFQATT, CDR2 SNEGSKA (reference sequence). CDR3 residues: CSARGLNDYQETQYF. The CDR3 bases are TGCAGTGCTAGAGGCCTGAACGATTACCAAGAAACCCAGTACTTC.

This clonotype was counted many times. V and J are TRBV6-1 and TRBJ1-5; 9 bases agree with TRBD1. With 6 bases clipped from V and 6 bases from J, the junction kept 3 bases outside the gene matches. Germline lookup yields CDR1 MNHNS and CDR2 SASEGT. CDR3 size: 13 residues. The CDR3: CASRKTGGQPQHF. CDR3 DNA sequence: TGTGCCAGCAGAAAGACAGGGGGTCAGCCCCAGCATTTT.

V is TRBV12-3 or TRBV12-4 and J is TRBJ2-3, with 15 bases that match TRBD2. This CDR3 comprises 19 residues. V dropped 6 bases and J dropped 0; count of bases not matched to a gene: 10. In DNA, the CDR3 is TGTGCCAGCAGCCTCGGACTAGCGGGGGGGTATGTGAGCACAGATACGCAGTATTTT. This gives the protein CASSLGLAGGYVSTDTQYF.

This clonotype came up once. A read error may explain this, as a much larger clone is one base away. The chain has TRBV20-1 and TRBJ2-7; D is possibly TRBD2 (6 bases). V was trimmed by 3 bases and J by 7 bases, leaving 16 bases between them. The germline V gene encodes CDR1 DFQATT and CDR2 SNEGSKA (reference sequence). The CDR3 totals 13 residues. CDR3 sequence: CSARGEAYNEQYF. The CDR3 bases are TGCAGTGCTAGGGGGGAGGCTTACAATGAGCAGTACTTC.

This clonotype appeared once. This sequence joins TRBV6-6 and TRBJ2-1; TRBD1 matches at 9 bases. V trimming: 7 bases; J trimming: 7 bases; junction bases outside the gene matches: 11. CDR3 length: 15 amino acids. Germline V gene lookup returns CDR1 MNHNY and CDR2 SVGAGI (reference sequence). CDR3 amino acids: CASTPSTGGRNEQFF. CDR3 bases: TGTGCCAGCACCCCGTCGACAGGGGGAAGGAATGAGCAGTTCTTC.

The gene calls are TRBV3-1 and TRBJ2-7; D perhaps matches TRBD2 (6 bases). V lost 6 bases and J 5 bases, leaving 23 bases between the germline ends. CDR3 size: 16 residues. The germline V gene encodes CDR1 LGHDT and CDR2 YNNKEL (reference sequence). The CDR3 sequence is CASRTWTNEGGDEQYF. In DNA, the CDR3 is TGTGCCAGCAGGACATGGACTAACGAGGGAGGCGACGAGCAGTACTTC.